This T cell receptor beta chain is from a study of blood T cell repertoires in COVID-19. Study-wide context: In each case, the material was cDNA or gDNA derived from T cells, B-cell-depleted T cells, or PBMCs.

In the authors' workflow: By means of reference gene primer amplification, nucleated cell counts were estimated. The method was immunoSEQ multiplex PCR; TCRdb's version includes in-frame clones alone and lacks a portion of them. D and trimming were read from the DNA, whereas the V and J calls and clone size are those reported in that table. Of tens of thousands of clones in the sample, approximately 79% are singletons; the top ten hold about 10%. This CDR3 comprises 14 residues. Trimming removed 5 bases from V and 2 bases from J, with 12 bases in between. From germline, CDR1 is LGHDT and CDR2 YNNKEL (reference sequence).

Specimen: peripheral blood. The gene calls are TRBV3-1 (or the pseudogene TRBV3-2) and TRBJ1-1, with TRBD1 as a possible D gene (5 bases). The clonotype was recovered from a woman aged 45-65 years with acute or convalescent COVID-19. CDR3 sequence (DNA): TGTGCCAGCAGCGCGACAGATATCAACACTGAAGCTTTCTTT. Translation gives CASSATDINTEAFF.